Each of the 16 T cell receptor beta chains below was sequenced from the same sample in a study of identical twins. TCRdb reanalysed the 5' RACE reads using MiXCR and keeps one entry per CDR3 protein. Here the sample spans 700,000 or so distinct CDR3 sequences, about 9.4% being singletons. These data are also associated with another study on yellow fever vaccine responses in identical twins.

Sequencing used PBMCs. These receptors all stem from a woman between 18 and 29 years old in good health.

This clonotype showed up many times. This chain links TRBV10-3 with TRBJ2-3; 13 bases fit TRBD2. After removal of 7 bases from V and 4 bases from J, the junction contained 17 bases not matched to a gene. The CDR3 is 19 amino acids. CDR1 is ENHRY and CDR2 is SYGVKD in the germline V gene. The CDR3 DNA sequence: TGTGCCATCAATGACCCGGGACTAGCGGGAAGGATAGGGGCAGATACGCAGTATTTT. Its translation is CAINDPGLAGRIGADTQYF.

V is TRBV11-2 and J is TRBJ2-1, with 8 bases lining up with TRBD1. V shed 4 bases and J 4 bases; nucleotides not matched to a gene: 6. The CDR3 has 15 amino acids. Germline values: CDR1 SGHAT, CDR2 FQNNGV. The CDR3 is CASSSGQVIYNEQFF. CDR3 nucleotide sequence: TGTGCCAGCAGCTCGGGACAGGTTATTTACAATGAGCAGTTCTTC.

As to this clonotype: A read error is likely, as this CDR3 ends without the conserved phenylalanine or tryptophan. This sequence joins TRBV10-3 and TRBJ2-1; D is unresolved. V was clipped by 1 base and J by 9 bases, with 10 bases between them. Germline V gene lookup returns CDR1 ENHRY and CDR2 SYGVKD. The CDR3 is 13 amino acids. CDR3 DNA: TGTGCCATCAGTGAGTTTCGCAACGGTGAGCAGTTCCTC. As protein: CAISEFRNGEQFL.

The chain recombines TRBV28 with TRBJ2-7; TRBD2 matches 7 bases. CDR1 and CDR2 from the germline V gene are MDHEN and SYDVKM. The CDR3 extends over 15 amino acids. V was pared by 7 bases and J by 3 bases, with 12 bases of the junction left unmatched. CDR3 protein: CASTITQGGSYEQYF. CDR3 coding DNA: TGTGCCAGCACCATTACCCAGGGAGGGAGCTACGAGCAGTACTTC.

The J gene is TRBJ2-5, the V gene TRBV5-1, with D perhaps matching TRBD1 (6 bases). With 5 bases removed from V and 7 bases from J, the gap between germline ends came to 21 bases. Germline lookup yields CDR1 SGHRS and CDR2 YFSETQ. There are 15 residues in the CDR3. CDR3 protein: CASRSEQGVFGTQYF. CDR3 in DNA: TGCGCCAGCAGAAGTGAACAGGGCGTGTTTGGGACCCAGTACTTC.

CDR3 amino acids: CASSGWDSQETQYF. Written as DNA, the CDR3 is TGTGCCAGCAGCGGATGGGACTCTCAGGAGACCCAGTACTTC. This rearrangement joins TRBV11-3 to TRBJ2-5, with D perhaps TRBD2 (6 bases). V lost 5 bases to trimming and J lost 5 bases, with 15 bases between them. Germline loops: CDR1 SGHNT, CDR2 YENEEA. The CDR3 is 14 amino acids.

This clonotype was observed many times. The chain carries TRBV5-1 and TRBJ1-1, with 9 bases fitting TRBD1. This CDR3 comprises 15 residues. Germline trimming cut 6 bases from V and 5 bases from J; bases unmatched to any gene: 11. The germline V gene encodes CDR1 SGHRS and CDR2 YFSETQ. CDR3 in amino acids: CASTGTGTGLTEAFF. In DNA form, the CDR3 reads TGCGCCAGCACCGGAACCGGGACAGGGTTGACTGAAGCTTTCTTT.

This clonotype was detected ten times or more. V gene TRBV29-1 combines with J gene TRBJ2-2, with no clear D. This CDR3 spans 12 amino acids. V was trimmed by 7 bases and J by 4 bases, leaving 10 bases between them. Per germline, CDR1 SQVTM and CDR2 ANQGSEA. CDR3 sequence reads: CSATFLTGELFF. Here the CDR3 DNA reads TGCAGCGCCACCTTTCTCACCGGGGAGCTGTTTTTT.

This clonotype was counted a few times. CDR3 in amino acids: CASRYEREGRNEQFF. The CDR3 DNA follows: TGTGCCAGCAGGTACGAGCGGGAGGGCCGCAATGAGCAGTTCTTC. The gene calls are TRBV6-5 and TRBJ2-1, with TRBD2 matching 10 bases. J was trimmed by 6 bases and V by 6 bases; bases with no gene match: 8. The germline V gene has CDR1 MNHEY and CDR2 SVGAGI. This CDR3 is built from 15 residues.

This clonotype has a handful of counts. The chain combines TRBV2 with TRBJ2-2; 11 bases agree with TRBD2. V dropped 4 bases and J dropped 5; count of bases not matched to a gene: 9. Germline-derived CDR1 and CDR2 are SNHLY and FYNNEI. CDR3 size: 17 residues. CDR3 amino acids: CASSAGLAETGTGELFF. Written as DNA, the CDR3 is TGTGCCAGCAGTGCGGGACTAGCGGAAACTGGGACCGGGGAGCTGTTTTTT.

This clonotype has only a few counts. V and J are TRBV7-2 and TRBJ2-7, with 7 bases aligning to TRBD1. Germline CDR1 SGHTA, CDR2 FQGNSA. With 0 bases clipped from V and 2 bases from J, the junction kept 4 bases outside the gene matches. The CDR3 is 15 amino acids. The CDR3 DNA reads as TGTGCCAGCAGCTTAGCCGGGACAGATACCTACGAGCAGTACTTC. Translated, it gives CASSLAGTDTYEQYF.

This clonotype has a count of ten or more. This chain links TRBV12-3 or TRBV12-4 with TRBJ1-2; D ambiguous. V gave up 7 bases and J gave up 0 bases, with 15 bases separating them. This CDR3 region has 15 residues. CDR3 protein: CASTPSPTANYGYTF. In DNA form, the CDR3 reads TGTGCCAGCACCCCTTCCCCTACAGCTAACTATGGCTACACCTTC.

V and J are TRBV29-1 and TRBJ2-7; TRBD1 matches 7 bases. Germline trimming cut 7 bases from V and 4 bases from J; bases unmatched to any gene: 4. There are 11 residues in the CDR3. Germline V gene sequence: CDR1 SQVTM, CDR2 ANQGSEA. For the CDR3, the DNA is TGCAGCGGCCTACAGGGGTACGAGCAGTACTTC. Translated, it gives CSGLQGYEQYF.

This clonotype was detected only once. This chain joins TRBV3-1 and TRBJ1-2; D unclear. Germline V gene data show CDR1 as LGHDT and CDR2 as YNNKEL (reference sequence). Deletions cut 3 bases from V and 8 bases from J, with 16 bases between. CDR3 length: 14 residues. For the CDR3, the DNA is TGTGCCAGCAGCCATCCCCGGACCATGGGAGGCTACACCTTC. Amino acids: CASSHPRTMGGYTF.

The chain joins TRBV24-1 to TRBJ2-7, with D possibly matching TRBD1 (6 bases). In germline, CDR1 is KGHDR, CDR2 SFDVKD. This CDR3 comprises 13 residues. Trimming left V 3 bases short and J 6 bases short, with 11 bases between. Written as DNA, the CDR3 is TGTGCCACCAGTGATGCCCTCAGGGGCGAGCAGTACTTC. It specifies CATSDALRGEQYF.

This sequence joins TRBV11-1 and TRBJ2-2, with 7 bases matching TRBD2. The length of the CDR3 is 18 residues. Germline-derived CDR1 and CDR2 are SGHAT and FQDESV (reference sequence). Germline trimming cut 5 bases from V and 1 base from J; bases unmatched to any gene: 13. This CDR3 reads CASSPLPGLTLNTGELFF. The CDR3 nucleotides are TGTGCCAGCAGCCCCCTACCGGGACTAACCCTGAACACCGGGGAGCTGTTTTTT.